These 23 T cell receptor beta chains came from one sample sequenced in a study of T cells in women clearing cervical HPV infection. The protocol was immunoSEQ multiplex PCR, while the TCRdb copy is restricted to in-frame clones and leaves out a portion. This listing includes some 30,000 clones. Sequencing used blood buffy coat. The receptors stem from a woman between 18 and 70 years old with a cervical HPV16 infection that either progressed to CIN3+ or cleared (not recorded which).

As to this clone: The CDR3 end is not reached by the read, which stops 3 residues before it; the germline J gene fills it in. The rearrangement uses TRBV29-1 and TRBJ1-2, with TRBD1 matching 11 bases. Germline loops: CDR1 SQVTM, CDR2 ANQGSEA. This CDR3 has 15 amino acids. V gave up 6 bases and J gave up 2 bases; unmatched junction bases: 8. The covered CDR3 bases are TGCAGCGTGCCGGGACAGGGGGGCCTGAACTATGGC. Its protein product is CSVPGQGGLNYG. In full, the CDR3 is CSVPGQGGLNYGYTF.

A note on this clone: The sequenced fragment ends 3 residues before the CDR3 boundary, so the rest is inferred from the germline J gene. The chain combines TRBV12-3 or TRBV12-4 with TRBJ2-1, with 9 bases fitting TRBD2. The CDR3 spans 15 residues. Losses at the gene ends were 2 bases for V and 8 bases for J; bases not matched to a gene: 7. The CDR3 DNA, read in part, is TGTGCCAGCAGTTTACTGCGGGGGGGCCTCGATGAG. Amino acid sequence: CASSLLRGGLDE. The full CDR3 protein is CASSLLRGGLDEQFF.

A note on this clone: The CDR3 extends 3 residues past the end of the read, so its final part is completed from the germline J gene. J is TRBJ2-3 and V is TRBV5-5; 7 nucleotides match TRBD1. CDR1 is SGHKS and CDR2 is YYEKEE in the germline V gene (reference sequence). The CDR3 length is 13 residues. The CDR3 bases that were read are TGTGCCAGCAGCAAACAGGGGTGGGAGACG. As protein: CASSKQGWET. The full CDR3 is CASSKQGWETQYF.

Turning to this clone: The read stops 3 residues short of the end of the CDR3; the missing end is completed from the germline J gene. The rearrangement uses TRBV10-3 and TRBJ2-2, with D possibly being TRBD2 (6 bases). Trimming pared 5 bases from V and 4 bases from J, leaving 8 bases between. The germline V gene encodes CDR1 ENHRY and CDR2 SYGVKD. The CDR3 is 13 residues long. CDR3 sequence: CAISMGGTGELFF. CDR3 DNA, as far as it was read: TGTGCCATCAGTATGGGGGGCACCGGGGAG.

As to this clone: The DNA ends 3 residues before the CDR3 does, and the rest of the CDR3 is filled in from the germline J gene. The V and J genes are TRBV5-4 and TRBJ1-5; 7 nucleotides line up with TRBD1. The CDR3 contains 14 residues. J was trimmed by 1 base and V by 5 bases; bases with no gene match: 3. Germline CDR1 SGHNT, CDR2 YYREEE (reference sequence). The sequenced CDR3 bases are TGTGCCAGCAGTCCAGGGGGGAGCAATCAGCCC. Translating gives CASSPGGSNQP. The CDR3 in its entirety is CASSPGGSNQPQHF.

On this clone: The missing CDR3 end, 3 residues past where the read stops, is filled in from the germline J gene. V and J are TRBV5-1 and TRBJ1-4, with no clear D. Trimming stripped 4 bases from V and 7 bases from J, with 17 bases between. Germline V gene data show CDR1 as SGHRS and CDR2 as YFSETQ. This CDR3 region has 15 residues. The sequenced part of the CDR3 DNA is TGCGCCAGCAGCCCCACCTCCAAGGGTACTGAAAAA. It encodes CASSPTSKGTEK. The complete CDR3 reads CASSPTSKGTEKLFF.

CDR3 bases read: TGTGCCAGCAGTTTACGCGGGCAACCCTACAATGAG. It specifies CASSLRGQPYNE. From start to end, the CDR3 is CASSLRGQPYNEQFF. V gene TRBV12-3 or TRBV12-4 combines with J gene TRBJ2-1, with D possibly being TRBD2 (5 bases). The CDR3 extends 3 residues past the end of the read, so its final part is completed from the germline J gene. V dropped 2 bases and J dropped 2 bases, with 10 bases sitting between them. The CDR3 totals 15 residues.

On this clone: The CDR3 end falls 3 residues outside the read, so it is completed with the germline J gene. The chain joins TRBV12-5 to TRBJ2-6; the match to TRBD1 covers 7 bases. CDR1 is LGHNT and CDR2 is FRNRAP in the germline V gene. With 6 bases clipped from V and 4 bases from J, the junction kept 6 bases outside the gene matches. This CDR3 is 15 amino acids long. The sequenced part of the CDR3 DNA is TGTGCTAGTGGCTCGGACAGGCCCGGGGCCAACGTC. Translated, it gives CASGSDRPGANV. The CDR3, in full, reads CASGSDRPGANVLTF.

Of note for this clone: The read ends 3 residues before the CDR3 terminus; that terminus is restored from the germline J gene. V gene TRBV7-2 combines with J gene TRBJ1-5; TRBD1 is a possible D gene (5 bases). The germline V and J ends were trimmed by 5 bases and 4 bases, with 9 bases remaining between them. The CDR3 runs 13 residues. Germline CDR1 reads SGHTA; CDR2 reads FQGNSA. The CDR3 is CASSTHRNQPQHF. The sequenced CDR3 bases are TGTGCCAGCAGCACCCACAGGAATCAGCCC.

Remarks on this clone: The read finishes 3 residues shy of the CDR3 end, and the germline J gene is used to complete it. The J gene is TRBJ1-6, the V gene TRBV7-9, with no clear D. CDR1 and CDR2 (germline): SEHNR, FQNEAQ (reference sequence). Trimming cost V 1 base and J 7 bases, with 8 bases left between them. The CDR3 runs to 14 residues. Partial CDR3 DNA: TGTGCCAGCAGCTTAGAATCCAGGAATTCACCC. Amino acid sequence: CASSLESRNSP. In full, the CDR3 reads CASSLESRNSPLHF.

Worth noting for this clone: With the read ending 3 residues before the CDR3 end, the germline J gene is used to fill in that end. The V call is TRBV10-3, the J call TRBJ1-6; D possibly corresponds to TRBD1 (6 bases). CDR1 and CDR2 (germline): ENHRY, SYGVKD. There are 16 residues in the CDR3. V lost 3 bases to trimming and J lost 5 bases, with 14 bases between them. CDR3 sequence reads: CAISETRGGNNSPLHF. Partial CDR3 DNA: TGTGCCATCAGTGAAACCAGGGGTGGCAATAATTCACCC.

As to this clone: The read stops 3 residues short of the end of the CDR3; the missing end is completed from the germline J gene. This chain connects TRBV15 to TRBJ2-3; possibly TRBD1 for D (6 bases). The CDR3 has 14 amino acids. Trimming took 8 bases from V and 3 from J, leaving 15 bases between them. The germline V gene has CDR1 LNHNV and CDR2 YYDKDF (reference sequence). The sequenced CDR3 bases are TGTGCCACCGGGGCACAAGGGGGAACAGATACG. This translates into CATGAQGGTDT. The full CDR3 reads CATGAQGGTDTQYF.

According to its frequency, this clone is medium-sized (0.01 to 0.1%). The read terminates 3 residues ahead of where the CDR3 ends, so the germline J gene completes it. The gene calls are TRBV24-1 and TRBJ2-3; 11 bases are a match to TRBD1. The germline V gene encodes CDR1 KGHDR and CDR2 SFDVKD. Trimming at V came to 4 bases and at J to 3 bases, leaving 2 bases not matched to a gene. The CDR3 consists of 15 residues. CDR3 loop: CATSDRDRGTDTQYF. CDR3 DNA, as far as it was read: TGTGCCACCAGTGACCGGGACAGGGGGACAGATACG.

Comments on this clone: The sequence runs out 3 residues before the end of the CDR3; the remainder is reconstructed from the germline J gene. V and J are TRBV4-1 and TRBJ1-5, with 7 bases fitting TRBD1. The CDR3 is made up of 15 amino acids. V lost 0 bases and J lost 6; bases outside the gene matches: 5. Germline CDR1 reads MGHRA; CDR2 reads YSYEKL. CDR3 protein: CASSQDRQGSQPQHF. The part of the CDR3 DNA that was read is TGCGCCAGCAGCCAAGATCGACAGGGCTCTCAGCCC.

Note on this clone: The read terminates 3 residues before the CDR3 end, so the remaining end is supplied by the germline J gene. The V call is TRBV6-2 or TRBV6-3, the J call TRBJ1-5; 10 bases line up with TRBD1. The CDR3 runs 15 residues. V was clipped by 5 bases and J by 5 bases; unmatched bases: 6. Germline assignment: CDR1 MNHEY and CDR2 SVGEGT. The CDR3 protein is CASSPGQGPYQPQHF. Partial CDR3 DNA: TGTGCCAGCAGTCCGGGACAGGGGCCATATCAGCCC.

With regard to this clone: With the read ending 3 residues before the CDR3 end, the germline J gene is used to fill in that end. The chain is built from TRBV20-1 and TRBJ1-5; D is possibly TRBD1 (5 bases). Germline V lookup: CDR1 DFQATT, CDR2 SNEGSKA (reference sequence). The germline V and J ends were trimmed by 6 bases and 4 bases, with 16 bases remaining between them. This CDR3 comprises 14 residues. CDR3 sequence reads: CSASATAVNQPQHF. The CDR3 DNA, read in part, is TGCAGTGCCTCGGCGACAGCCGTTAATCAGCCC.

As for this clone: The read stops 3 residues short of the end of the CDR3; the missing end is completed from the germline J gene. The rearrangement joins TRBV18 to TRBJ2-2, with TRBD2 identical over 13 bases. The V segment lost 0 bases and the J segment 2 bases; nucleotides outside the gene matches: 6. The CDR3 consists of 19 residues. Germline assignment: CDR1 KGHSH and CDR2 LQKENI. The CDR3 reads CASSPPNRLAGGNTGELFF. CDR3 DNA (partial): TGTGCCAGCTCACCACCGAACAGACTAGCGGGGGGTAACACCGGGGAG.

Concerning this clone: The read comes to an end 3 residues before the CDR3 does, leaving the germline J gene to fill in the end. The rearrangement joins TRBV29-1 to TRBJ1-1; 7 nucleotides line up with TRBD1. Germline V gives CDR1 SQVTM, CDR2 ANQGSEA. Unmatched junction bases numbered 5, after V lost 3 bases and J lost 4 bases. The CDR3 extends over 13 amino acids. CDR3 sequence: CSVDRGPITEAFF. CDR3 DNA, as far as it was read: TGCAGCGTTGATAGGGGGCCGATCACTGAA.

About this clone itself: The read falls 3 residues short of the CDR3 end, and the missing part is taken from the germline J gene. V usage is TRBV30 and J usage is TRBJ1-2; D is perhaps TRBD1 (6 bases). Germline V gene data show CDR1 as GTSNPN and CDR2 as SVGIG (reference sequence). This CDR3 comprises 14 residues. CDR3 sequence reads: CAWSVGTGYYDYTF. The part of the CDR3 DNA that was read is TGTGCCTGGAGTGTGGGCACAGGGTACTACGAC.

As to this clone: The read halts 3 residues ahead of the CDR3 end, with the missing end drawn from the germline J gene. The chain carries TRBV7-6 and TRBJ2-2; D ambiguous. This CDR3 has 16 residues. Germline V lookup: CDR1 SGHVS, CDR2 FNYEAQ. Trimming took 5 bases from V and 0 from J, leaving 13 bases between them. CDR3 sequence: CASSPTSHTNTGELFF. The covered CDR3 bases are TGTGCCAGCAGCCCAACATCCCATACGAACACCGGGGAG.

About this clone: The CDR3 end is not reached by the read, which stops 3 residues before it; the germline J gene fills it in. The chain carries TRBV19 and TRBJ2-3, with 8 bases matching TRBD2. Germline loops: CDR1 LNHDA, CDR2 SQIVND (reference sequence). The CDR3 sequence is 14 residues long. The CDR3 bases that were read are TGTGCCAGTAGCCGGGGACTAGGCCAAGAGACG. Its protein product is CASSRGLGQET. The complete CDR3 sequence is CASSRGLGQETQYF.

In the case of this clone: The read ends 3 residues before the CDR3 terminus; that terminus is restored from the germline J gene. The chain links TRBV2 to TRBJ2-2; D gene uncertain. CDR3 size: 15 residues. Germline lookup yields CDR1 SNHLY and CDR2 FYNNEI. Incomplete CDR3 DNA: TGTGCCAGCAGTGAAGGCGAACCAACTAATGAAAAG. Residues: CASSEGEPTNEK. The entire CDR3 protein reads CASSEGEPTNEKLFF.

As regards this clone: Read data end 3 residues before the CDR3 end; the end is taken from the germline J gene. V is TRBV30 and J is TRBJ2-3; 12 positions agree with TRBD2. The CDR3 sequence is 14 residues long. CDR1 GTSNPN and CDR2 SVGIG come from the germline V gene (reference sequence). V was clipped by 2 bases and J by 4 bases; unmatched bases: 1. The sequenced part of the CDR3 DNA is TGTGCCTGGAGTCCTAGCGGGGGGGCAGATACG. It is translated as CAWSPSGGADT. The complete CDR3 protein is CAWSPSGGADTQYF.